The 16 T cell receptor beta chains below all came from one sample that was sequenced in a study of T cell responses to AZD1222 COVID-19 vaccine. The repertoire was sequenced with immunoSEQ multiplex PCR; TCRdb's copy has only in-frame clones and lacks some. The sample consists of tens of thousands of clones, 85% to 90% of them appearing once. The source was peripheral blood, collected on day 0 of MenACWY control vaccination. These receptors all stem from an adult in good health.

V usage is TRBV11-1 and J usage is TRBJ2-3; D possibly corresponds to TRBD2 (6 bases). CDR1 and CDR2 (germline): SGHAT, FQDESV (reference sequence). V lost 6 bases to trimming and J lost 9 bases, with 19 bases between them. The CDR3 contains 14 residues. The CDR3 protein is CASSSRQEGGTQYF. Here the CDR3 DNA reads TGTGCCAGCAGTTCTAGGCAGGAGGGTGGCACGCAGTATTTT.

The chain uses TRBV7-6 and TRBJ2-3; 10 positions match TRBD2. Germline loops: CDR1 SGHVS, CDR2 FNYEAQ. CDR3 length equals 15 residues. The J segment lost 7 bases and the V segment lost 1 base, leaving 5 bases of the junction unmatched. CDR3: CASSLEAGGPNTQYF. The CDR3 bases are TGTGCCAGCAGCTTAGAAGCGGGGGGGCCAAATACGCAGTATTTT.

The V and J genes are TRBV6-5 and TRBJ2-7, with D perhaps TRBD1 or TRBD2 (5 bases each). CDR1 MNHEY and CDR2 SVGAGI come from the germline V gene. CDR3 length: 13 amino acids. Trimming cost V 6 bases and J 6 bases, with 15 bases left between them. CDR3 region: CASSRLGVSEQYF. In nucleotides, the CDR3 is TGTGCCAGCAGCCGCCTGGGGGTCAGCGAGCAGTACTTC.

The chain couples TRBV9 to TRBJ2-3; 10 positions agree with TRBD2. Germline CDR1 and CDR2: SGDLS and YYNGEE. The ends lost 4 bases at V and 0 bases at J; junction bases unmatched: 8. The CDR3 spans 17 residues. The CDR3 is CASSQHTSGASTDTQYF. CDR3 nucleotide sequence: TGTGCCAGCAGCCAACACACTAGCGGGGCTAGCACAGATACGCAGTATTTT.

The genes are TRBV11-3 and TRBJ1-2; D is possibly TRBD1 (6 bases). V was pared by 4 bases and J by 5 bases, with 23 bases between. Germline V CDR1 and CDR2: SGHNT, YENEEA. This CDR3 is built from 17 residues. The CDR3 region is CASSSRGTGGVGYGYTF. The CDR3 DNA reads TGTGCCAGCAGCTCCCGGGGAACCGGGGGCGTTGGGTATGGCTACACCTTC.

The CDR3 reads CASSIGQGFYNSPLHF. The CDR3 coding sequence is TGTGCCAGCAGCATCGGACAGGGGTTCTATAATTCACCCCTCCACTTT. V usage is TRBV5-6 and J usage is TRBJ1-6; 9 bases map to TRBD1. The CDR3 covers 16 residues. Germline V gene lookup returns CDR1 SGHDT and CDR2 YYEEEE. The J segment lost 3 bases and the V segment lost 4 bases, leaving 5 bases of the junction unmatched.

CDR3 in DNA: TGTGCCAGCCAGGTCCAGAGCAACACTGAAGCTTTCTTT. Encoded protein: CASQVQSNTEAFF. The gene calls are TRBV2 and TRBJ1-1; D unclear. The germline gives CDR1 SNHLY, CDR2 FYNNEI. This CDR3 comprises 13 residues. V shed 8 bases and J shed 2 bases, with 12 bases lying between them.

The chain is built from TRBV19 and TRBJ1-5; D remains unclear. This CDR3 comprises 12 residues. Per the germline V gene, CDR1 is LNHDA and CDR2 is SQIVND (reference sequence). Trimming removed 7 bases from V and 3 bases from J, with 7 bases in between. The CDR3 bases are TGTGCCAGTAACCCAGCCAATCAGCCCCAGCATTTT. It codes for CASNPANQPQHF.

This clone has just one count. V usage is TRBV27 and J usage is TRBJ1-6; TRBD1 might be the D (6 bases). CDR1 and CDR2 (germline): MNHEY, SMNVEV (reference sequence). Between the trimmed V and J ends, which lost 3 bases and 7 bases, there was a span of 19 bases. This CDR3 is 17 amino acids long. CDR3 nucleotides: TGTGCCAGCAGTTTGGTGAGGGGGGCACAGCAAAATTCACCCCTCCACTTT. Translation: CASSLVRGAQQNSPLHF.

The V call is TRBV3-1 (or the pseudogene TRBV3-2), the J call TRBJ2-3, with D possibly TRBD2 on 6 matching bases. The germline V gene has CDR1 LGHDT and CDR2 YNNKEL (reference sequence). The CDR3 loop spans 12 amino acids. V shed 8 bases and J shed 4 bases, with 10 bases lying between them. The DNA for the CDR3 is TGTGCCAGCGGAGGGGCCCCAGATACGCAGTATTTT. Protein sequence: CASGGAPDTQYF.

This chain connects TRBV6-5 to TRBJ2-5, with TRBD1 matching over 8 bases. The CDR3 contains 14 residues. CDR1 and CDR2 (germline): MNHEY, SVGAGI. The V segment lost 6 bases and the J segment 0 bases; nucleotides outside the gene matches: 3. For the CDR3, the DNA is TGTGCCAGCAGCCGACAGGGGTACCAAGAGACCCAGTACTTC. This encodes CASSRQGYQETQYF.

The V call is TRBV7-8, the J call TRBJ1-1; a weak D match, TRBD1 (5 bases). V lost 5 bases to trimming and J lost 7 bases, with 14 bases between them. There are 13 residues in the CDR3. The V gene's germline CDR1 is SGHVS and CDR2 FQNEAQ. This chain's CDR3 is CASSPGATVEAFF. CDR3 sequence (DNA): TGTGCCAGCAGCCCCGGAGCGACAGTTGAAGCTTTCTTT.

This chain joins TRBV7-2 and TRBJ1-2, with 7 bases lining up with TRBD1. Looked up from germline, CDR1 is SGHTA and CDR2 is FQGNSA. V gave up 1 base and J gave up 4 bases; unmatched junction bases: 6. The CDR3 contains 15 residues. CDR3 nucleotide sequence: TGTGCCAGCAGCTTAGACCTTGGACAGGTCTATGGCTACACCTTC. As protein: CASSLDLGQVYGYTF.

The chain carries TRBV21-1 and TRBJ2-2; TRBD2 is the table's D call and was not checked against the DNA. TRBV21-1 is a listed pseudogene. This CDR3 spans 19 amino acids. CDR3 sequence reads: CASKTGTSGGLANTGELFF. Here the CDR3 DNA reads TGTGCCAGCAAGACCGGGACTAGCGGGGGGTTGGCGAACACCGGGGAGCTGTTTTTT.

The chain has TRBV9 and TRBJ1-4, with TRBD1 identical over 7 bases. Losses at the gene ends were 3 bases for V and 7 bases for J; bases not matched to a gene: 9. This CDR3 contains 15 residues. In germline, CDR1 is SGDLS, CDR2 YYNGEE. CDR3 protein: CASSGAGGSGEKLFF. CDR3 DNA: TGTGCCAGCAGCGGGGCAGGGGGGAGTGGTGAAAAACTGTTTTTT.

This chain links TRBV13 with TRBJ2-2, with D possibly TRBD1 on 6 matching bases. V was clipped by 1 base and J by 4 bases, with 22 bases between them. This CDR3 has 19 amino acids. Germline CDR1 reads PRHDT; CDR2 reads FYEKMQ (reference sequence). DNA for the CDR3: TGTGCCAGCAGCTTAGTCCCCAAGACAGGCGCGTTGAGCACCGGGGAGCTGTTTTTT. This translates into CASSLVPKTGALSTGELFF.